Listed here are 6 T cell receptor beta chains from one sample, sequenced in a study of monozygotic twins with inflammatory bowel disease. TCRdb reprocessed the 5' RACE reads and stores each CDR3 protein as one record, lacking DNA. This sample's table reports 300,000 to 400,000 distinct CDR3 sequences. Source material: blood. All receptors come from a human donor with ulcerative colitis or Crohn's disease, or a healthy co-twin of an affected twin (not recorded which).

V and J are TRBV4-3 and TRBJ1-6. The CDR3 loop spans 15 amino acids. The germline V gene has CDR1 LGHNA and CDR2 YSLEER. The CDR3 sequence: CASSPDRRENSPLHF.

This chain connects TRBV9 to TRBJ2-2. This CDR3 is built from 16 residues. CDR1 and CDR2 from the germline V gene are SGDLS and YYNGEE. The CDR3 loop is CASSVALVGGTGELFF.

The chain is built from TRBV27 and TRBJ2-3; as DNA is missing, the TRBD1 call by TCRdb cannot be tested. Germline loops: CDR1 MNHEY, CDR2 SMNVEV (reference sequence). The CDR3 totals 20 residues. The CDR3 sequence is CASSLGQQGRLGLSTDTQYF.

V is TRBV24-1 and J is TRBJ2-7; TCRdb selects TRBD1, and the lack of DNA leaves this call unchecked. Germline loops: CDR1 KGHDR, CDR2 SFDVKD. The CDR3 runs to 13 residues. Here the CDR3 reads CATSESQGGEQYF.

The chain recombines TRBV7-8 with TRBJ2-1; the TCRdb call, TRBD2, lacks DNA for checking. The CDR3 runs to 15 residues. CDR1 is SGHVS and CDR2 is FQNEAQ in the germline V gene. The CDR3 loop is CASSPASRGQWEQFF.

This chain links TRBV6-1 with TRBJ2-1; TCRdb's D call of TRBD2 is untestable without DNA. This CDR3 is 15 amino acids long. CDR1 is MNHNS and CDR2 is SASEGT in the germline V gene. CDR3 residues: CASSDKRGGYNEQFF.